The present T cell receptor (beta chain) was sequenced within a study of radiation and T cells in renal cell carcinoma. Only in-frame clones appear in the TCRdb table, and some are missing; sequencing was by immunoSEQ multiplex PCR. The table has some 81,000 clones, around 89% seen once. The time point is: blood 4 weeks post-SBRT, at nephrectomy. Treatment denoted: 15 Gy SBRT to primary tumor, nephrectomy 4 weeks later. Deletions cut 5 bases from V and 2 bases from J, with 7 bases between. Germline CDR1 and CDR2: SGHDT and YYEEEE. The CDR3 loop spans 12 amino acids. The receptor was isolated from a woman in her seventies with renal cell carcinoma. The V and J genes are TRBV5-6 and TRBJ1-2, with D uncertain. The sample consisted of blood, taken from a patient whose treatment included radiotherapy and nephrectomy. This chain's CDR3 is CASSTGNYGYTF. The CDR3 DNA sequence: TGTGCCAGCAGTACCGGGAACTATGGCTACACCTTC.